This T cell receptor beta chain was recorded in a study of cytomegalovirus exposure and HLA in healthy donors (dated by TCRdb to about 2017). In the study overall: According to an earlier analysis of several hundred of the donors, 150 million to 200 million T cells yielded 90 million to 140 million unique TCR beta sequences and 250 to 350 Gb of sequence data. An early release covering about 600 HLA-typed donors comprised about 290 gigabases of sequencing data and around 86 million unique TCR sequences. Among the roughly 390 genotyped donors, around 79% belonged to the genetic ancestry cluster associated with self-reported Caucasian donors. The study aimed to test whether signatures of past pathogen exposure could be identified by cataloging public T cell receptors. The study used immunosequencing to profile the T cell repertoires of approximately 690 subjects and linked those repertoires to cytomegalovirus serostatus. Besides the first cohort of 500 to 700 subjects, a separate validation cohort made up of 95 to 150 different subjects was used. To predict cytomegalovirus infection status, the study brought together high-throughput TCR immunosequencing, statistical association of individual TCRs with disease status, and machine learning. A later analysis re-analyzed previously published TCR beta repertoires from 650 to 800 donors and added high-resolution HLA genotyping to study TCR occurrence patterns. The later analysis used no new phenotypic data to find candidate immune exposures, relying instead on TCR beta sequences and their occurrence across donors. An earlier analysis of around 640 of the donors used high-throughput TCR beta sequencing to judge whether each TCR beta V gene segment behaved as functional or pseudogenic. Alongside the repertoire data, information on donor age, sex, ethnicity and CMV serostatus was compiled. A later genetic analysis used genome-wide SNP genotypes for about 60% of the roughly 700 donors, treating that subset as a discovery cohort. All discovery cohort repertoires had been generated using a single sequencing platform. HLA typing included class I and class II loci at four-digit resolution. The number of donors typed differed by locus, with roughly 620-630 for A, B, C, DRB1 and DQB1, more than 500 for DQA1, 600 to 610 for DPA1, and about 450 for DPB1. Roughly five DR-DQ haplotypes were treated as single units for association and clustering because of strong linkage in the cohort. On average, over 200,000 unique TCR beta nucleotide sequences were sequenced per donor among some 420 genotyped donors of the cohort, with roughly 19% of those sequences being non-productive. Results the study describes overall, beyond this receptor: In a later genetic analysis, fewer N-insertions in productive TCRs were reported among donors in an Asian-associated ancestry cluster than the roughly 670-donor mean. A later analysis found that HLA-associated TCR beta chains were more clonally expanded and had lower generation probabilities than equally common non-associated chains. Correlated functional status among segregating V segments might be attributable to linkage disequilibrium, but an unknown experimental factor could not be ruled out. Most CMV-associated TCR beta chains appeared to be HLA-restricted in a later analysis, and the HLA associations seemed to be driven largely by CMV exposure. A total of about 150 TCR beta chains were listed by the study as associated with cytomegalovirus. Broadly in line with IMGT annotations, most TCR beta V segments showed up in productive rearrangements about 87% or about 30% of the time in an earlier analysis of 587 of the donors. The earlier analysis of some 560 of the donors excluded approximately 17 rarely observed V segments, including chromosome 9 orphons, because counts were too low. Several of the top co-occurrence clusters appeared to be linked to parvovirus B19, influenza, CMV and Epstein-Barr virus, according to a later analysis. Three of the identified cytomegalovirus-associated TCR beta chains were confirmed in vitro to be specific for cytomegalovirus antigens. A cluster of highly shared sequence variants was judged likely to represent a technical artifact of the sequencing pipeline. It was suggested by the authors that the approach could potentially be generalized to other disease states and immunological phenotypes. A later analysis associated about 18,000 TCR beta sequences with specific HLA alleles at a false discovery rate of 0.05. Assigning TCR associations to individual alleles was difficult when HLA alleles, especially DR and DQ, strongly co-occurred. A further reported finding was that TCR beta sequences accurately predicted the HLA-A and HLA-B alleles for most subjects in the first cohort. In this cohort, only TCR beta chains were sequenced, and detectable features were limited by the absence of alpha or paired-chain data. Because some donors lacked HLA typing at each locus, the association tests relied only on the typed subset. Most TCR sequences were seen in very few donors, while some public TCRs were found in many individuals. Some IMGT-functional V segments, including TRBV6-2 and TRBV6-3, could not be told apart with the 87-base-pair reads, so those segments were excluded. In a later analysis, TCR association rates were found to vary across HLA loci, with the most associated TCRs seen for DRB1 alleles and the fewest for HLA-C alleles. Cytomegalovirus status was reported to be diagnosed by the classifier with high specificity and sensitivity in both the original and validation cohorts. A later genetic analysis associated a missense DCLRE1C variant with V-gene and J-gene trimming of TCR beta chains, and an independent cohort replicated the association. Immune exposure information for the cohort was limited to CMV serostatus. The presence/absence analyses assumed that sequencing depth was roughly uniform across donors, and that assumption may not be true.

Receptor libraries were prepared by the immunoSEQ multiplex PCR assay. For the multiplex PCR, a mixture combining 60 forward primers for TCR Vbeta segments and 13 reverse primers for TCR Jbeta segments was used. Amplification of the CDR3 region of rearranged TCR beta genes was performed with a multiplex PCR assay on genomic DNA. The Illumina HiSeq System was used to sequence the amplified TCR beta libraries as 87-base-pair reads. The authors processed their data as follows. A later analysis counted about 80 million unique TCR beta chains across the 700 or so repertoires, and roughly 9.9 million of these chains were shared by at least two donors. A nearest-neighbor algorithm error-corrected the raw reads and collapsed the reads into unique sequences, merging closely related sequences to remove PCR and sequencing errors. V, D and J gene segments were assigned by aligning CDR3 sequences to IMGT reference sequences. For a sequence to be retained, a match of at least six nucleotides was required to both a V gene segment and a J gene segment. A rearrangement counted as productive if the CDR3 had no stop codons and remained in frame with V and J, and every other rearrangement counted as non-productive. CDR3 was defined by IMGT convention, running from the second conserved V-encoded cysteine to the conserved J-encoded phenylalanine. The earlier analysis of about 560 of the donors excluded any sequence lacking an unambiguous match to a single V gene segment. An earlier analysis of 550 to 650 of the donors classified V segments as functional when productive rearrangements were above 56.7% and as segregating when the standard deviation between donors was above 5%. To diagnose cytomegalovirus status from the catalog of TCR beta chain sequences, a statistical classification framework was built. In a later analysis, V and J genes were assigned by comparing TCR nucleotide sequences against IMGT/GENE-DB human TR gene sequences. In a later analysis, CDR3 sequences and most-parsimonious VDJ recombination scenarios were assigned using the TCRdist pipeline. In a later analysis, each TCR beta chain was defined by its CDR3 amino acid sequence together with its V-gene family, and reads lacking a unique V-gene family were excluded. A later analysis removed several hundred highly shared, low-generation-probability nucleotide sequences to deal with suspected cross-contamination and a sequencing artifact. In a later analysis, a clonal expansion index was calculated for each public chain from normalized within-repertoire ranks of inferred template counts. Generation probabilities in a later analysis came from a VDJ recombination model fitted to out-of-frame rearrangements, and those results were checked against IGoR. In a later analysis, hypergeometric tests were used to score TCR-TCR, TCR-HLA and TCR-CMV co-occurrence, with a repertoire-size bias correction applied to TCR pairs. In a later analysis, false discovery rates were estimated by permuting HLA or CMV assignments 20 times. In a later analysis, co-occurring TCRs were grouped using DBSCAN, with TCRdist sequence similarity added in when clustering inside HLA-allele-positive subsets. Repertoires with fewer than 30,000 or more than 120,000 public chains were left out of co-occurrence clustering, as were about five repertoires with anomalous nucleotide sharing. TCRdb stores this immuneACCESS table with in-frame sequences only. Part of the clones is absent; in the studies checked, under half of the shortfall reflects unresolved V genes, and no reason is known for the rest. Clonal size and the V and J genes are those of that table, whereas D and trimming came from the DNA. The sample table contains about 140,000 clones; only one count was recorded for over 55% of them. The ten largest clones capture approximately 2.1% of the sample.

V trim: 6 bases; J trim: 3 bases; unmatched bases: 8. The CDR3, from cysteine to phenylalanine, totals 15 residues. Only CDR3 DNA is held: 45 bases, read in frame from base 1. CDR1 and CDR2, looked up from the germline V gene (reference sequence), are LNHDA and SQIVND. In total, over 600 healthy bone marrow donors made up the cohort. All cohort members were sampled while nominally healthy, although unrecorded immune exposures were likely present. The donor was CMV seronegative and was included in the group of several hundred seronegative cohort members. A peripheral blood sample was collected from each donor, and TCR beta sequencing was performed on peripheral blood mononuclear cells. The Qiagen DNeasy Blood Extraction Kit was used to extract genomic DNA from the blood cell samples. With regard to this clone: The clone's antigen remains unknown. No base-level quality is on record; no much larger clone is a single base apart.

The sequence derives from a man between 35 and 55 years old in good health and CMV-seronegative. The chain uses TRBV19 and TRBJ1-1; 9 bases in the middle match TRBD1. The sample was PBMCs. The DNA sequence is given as TGTGCCAGTAGATTGCAGGACAGGGGAGACACTGAAGCTTTCTTT. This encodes CASRLQDRGDTEAFF.